The entry below describes one TCR beta chain. Its cognate antigen is unknown. At one end, the junction sequence differs from germline, possibly due to a read error. The length of the CDR3 is 18 residues. The germline CDR1 and CDR2 sequences are SGHRS and YFSETQ. The record originates from a study of cytomegalovirus exposure and HLA in healthy donors. The PCR had 60 Vbeta and 13 Jbeta primers. Using immunoSEQ multiplex PCR, the repertoire was profiled, and TCRdb retains in-frame clones only, with some absent. The profile shows some 140,000 clones, 60% to 75% of them singletons. Whole-study results and caveats: In a later analysis, most CMV-associated TCR beta chains appeared HLA-restricted. The study dropped some indistinguishable V segments, TRBV6-2 and TRBV6-3 among them. Several of the most significant clusters appeared, in a later analysis, to be linked to common viral pathogens. In vitro confirmation showed three CMV-associated chains to be CMV antigen specific.

Sample: PBMCs. The receptor was derived from a man aged 18 to 29 in good health and CMV-seronegative. The chain links TRBV5-1 to TRBJ2-4; 11 positions match TRBD2. CDR3 region: CASSSGLAGDLTKNSQYF. CDR3 DNA sequence: TGCGCCAGCAGCTCCGGACTAGCGGGCGATCTAACCAAAAACAGTCAGTACTTC.